This TCR beta chain was sequenced in a study of shared clonotypes between healthy human individuals. General study results and limits: Against clonotypes common to all four donors, non-shared ones had lower generation probabilities. Owing to a small donor count, the genetic and exposure-history diversity represented was limited.

A remark on this clone: Its cognate antigen is unknown.

TCRdb's table, derived via immunoSEQ multiplex PCR, lists solely in-frame clones and lacks some. The profile shows around 2,000,000 clones, roughly 95% of them singletons. The naive CD8 fraction comprised CD45RO-negative cells positively selected for CCR7 and excluded terminally differentiated effector memory CD45RA+ cells. Sequences were obtained from naive CD8+ T cells sorted from blood. The TCR sequence derives from a man younger than 30 in good health.

The chain's CDR3 is CASSPGQGSRFTF. The CDR3 region has the DNA TGTGCCAGCAGCCCGGGACAGGGGTCACGATTCACCTTC. V gene TRBV6-5 combines with J gene TRBJ1-2; 10 bases match TRBD1. V lost 6 bases, J lost 13 bases, and 11 bases stayed unmatched. The CDR3 extends over 13 amino acids. Per germline, CDR1 MNHEY and CDR2 SVGAGI.